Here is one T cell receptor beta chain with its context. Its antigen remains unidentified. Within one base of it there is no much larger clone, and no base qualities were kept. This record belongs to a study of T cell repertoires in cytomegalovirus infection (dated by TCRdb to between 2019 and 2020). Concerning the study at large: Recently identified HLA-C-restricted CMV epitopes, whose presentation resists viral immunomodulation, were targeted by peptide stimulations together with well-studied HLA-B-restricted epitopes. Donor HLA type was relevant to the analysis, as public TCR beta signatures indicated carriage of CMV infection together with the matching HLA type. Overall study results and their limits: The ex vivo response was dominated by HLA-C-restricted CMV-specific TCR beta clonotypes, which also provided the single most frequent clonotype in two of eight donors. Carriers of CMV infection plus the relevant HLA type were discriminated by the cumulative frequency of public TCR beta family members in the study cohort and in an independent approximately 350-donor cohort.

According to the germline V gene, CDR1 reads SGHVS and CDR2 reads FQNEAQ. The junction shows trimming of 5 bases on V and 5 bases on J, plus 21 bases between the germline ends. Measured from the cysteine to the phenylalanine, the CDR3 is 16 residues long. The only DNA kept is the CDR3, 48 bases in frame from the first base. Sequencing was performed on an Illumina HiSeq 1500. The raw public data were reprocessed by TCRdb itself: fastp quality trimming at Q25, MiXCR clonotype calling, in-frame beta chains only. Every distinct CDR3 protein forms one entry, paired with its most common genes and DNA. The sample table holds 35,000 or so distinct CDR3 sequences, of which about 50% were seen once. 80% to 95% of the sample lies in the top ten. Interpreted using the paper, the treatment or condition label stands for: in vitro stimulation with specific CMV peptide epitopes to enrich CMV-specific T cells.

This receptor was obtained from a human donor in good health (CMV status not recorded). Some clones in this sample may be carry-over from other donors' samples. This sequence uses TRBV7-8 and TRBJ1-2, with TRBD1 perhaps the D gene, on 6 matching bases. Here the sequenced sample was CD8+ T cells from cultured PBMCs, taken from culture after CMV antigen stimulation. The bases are TGTGCCAGCAGCCCCGGGGGGGGCGGTTTAGGGTATGGCTACACCTTC. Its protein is CASSPGGGGLGYGYTF. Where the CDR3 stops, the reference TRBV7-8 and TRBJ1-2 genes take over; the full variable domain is GAGVSQSPRYKVAKRGQDVALRCDPISGHVSLFWYQQALGQGPEFLTYFQNEAQLDKSGLPSDRFFAERPEGSVSTLKIQRTQQEDSAVYLCASSPGGGGLGYGYTFGSGTRLTVV.